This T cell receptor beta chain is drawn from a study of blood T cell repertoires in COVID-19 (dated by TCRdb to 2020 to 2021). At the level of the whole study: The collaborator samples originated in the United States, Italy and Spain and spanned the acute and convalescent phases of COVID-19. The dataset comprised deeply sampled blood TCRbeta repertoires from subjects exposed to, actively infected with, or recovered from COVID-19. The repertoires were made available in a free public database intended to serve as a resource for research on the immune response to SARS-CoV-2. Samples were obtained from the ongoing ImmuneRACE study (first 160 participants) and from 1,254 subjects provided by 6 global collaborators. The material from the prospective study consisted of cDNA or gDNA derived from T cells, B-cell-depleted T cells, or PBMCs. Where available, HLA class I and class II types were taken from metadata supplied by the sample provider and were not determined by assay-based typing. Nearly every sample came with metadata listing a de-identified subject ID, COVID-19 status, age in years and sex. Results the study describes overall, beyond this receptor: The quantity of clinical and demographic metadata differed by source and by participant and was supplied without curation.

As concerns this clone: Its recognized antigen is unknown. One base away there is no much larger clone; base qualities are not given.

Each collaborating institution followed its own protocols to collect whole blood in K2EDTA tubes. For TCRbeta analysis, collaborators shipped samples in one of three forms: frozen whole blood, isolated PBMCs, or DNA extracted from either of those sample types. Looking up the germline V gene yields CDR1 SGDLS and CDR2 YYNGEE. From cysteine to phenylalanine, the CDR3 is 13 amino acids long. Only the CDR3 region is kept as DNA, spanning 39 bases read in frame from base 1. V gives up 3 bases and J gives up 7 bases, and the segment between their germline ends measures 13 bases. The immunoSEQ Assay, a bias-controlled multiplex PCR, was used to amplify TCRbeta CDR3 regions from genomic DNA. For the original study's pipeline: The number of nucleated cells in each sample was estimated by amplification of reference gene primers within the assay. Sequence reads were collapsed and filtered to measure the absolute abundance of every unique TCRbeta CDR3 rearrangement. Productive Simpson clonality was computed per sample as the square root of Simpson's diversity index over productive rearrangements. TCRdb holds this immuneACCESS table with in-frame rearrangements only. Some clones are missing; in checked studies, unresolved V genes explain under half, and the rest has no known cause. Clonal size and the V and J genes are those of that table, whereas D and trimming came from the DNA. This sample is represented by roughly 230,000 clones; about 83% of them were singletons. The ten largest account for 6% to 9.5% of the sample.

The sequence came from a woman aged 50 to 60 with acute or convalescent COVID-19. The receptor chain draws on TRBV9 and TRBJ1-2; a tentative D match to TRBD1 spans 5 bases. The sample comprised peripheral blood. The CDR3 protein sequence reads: CASSGTGPFGYTF. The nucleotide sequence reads TGTGCCAGCAGCGGAACAGGCCCCTTTGGCTACACCTTC. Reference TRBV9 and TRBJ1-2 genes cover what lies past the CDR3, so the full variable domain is DSGVTQTPKHLITATGQRVTLRCSPRSGDLSVYWYQQSLDQGLQFLIQYYNGEERAKGNILERFSAQQFPDLHSELNLSSLELGDSALYFCASSGTGPFGYTFGSGTRLTVV.